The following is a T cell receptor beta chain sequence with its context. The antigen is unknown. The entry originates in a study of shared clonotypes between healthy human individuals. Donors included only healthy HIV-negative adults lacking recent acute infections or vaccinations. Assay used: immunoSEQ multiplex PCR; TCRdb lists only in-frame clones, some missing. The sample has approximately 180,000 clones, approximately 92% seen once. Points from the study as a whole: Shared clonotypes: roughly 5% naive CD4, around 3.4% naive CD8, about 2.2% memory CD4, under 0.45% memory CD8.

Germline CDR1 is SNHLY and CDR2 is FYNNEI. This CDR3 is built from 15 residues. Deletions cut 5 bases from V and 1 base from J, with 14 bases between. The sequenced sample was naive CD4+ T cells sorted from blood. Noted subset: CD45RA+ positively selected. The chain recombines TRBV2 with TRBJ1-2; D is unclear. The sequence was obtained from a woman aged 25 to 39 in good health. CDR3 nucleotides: TGTGCCAGCAGTCTAAGACGTAGAAATAACTATGGCTACACCTTC. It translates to CASSLRRRNNYGYTF.